The 20 T cell receptor beta chains below come from one sample, sequenced in a study of T cell responses to AZD1222 COVID-19 vaccine. Sequencing used immunoSEQ multiplex PCR; TCRdb keeps in-frame clones, though not all of them. The sample holds 75,000 to 100,000 clones, 80% to 90% seen once. This specimen consisted of peripheral blood, obtained on day 0 of AZD1222 vaccination. These receptor sequences come from an adult in good health.

The chain has TRBV5-1 and TRBJ1-3; no reliable D call. The V gene lost 4 bases and the J gene lost 3 bases, with 2 bases spanning the gap. The germline gives CDR1 SGHRS, CDR2 YFSETQ. The CDR3 has 11 amino acids. DNA of the CDR3: TGCGCCAGCAGCGATGGAAACACCATATATTTT. Residues: CASSDGNTIYF.

The rearrangement joins TRBV10-3 to TRBJ1-5; 7 nucleotides match TRBD1. Looked up from germline, CDR1 is ENHRY and CDR2 is SYGVKD. CDR3 length: 14 amino acids. The ends lost 7 bases at V and 5 bases at J; junction bases unmatched: 8. The CDR3 reads CAITRDSSDQPQHF. The CDR3 coding sequence is TGTGCCATCACTCGGGACAGTTCGGATCAGCCCCAGCATTTT.

The CDR3 spells CASSPTRTGVTEAFF. The CDR3 region has the DNA TGTGCCAGCAGTCCAACGAGGACAGGGGTCACTGAAGCTTTCTTT. This chain uses TRBV28 with TRBJ1-1, with 9 nucleotides matching TRBD1. The length of the CDR3 is 15 residues. Unmatched junction bases numbered 8, after V lost 5 bases and J lost 4 bases. CDR1 MDHEN and CDR2 SYDVKM come from the germline V gene.

This clone was observed a few times. The rearrangement joins TRBV20-1 to TRBJ1-3; D uncertain. The CDR3 consists of 15 residues. With 3 bases removed from V and 2 bases from J, the gap between germline ends came to 14 bases. CDR1 DFQATT and CDR2 SNEGSKA come from the germline V gene (reference sequence). CDR3 sequence (DNA): TGCAGTGCTAGTCCGGCAGGAGGAGCTGGAAACACCATATATTTT. This translates into CSASPAGGAGNTIYF.

The table lists this clone with a count of one. The chain combines TRBV6-5 with TRBJ2-7; D is unclear. V was shortened by 2 bases and J by 0 bases, with 8 bases between the two germline ends. Germline V gene sequence: CDR1 MNHEY, CDR2 SVGAGI. The CDR3 runs 14 residues. The DNA of the CDR3 is TGTGCCAGCAGTTACGAGCTCCTCTCCTACGAGCAGTACTTC. Its protein is CASSYELLSYEQYF.

The CDR3 coding sequence is TGTGCCAGCAGCCCACAGGGCGGGGGGAAATCCTACAATGAGCAGTTCTTC. Translating gives CASSPQGGGKSYNEQFF. V and J are TRBV7-8 and TRBJ2-1; TRBD2 aligns across 8 bases. CDR3 length: 17 residues. V shed 5 bases and J 1 base; nucleotides not matched to a gene: 10. Germline V gene sequence: CDR1 SGHVS, CDR2 FQNEAQ.

V gene TRBV29-1 combines with J gene TRBJ1-1; no reliable D call. This CDR3 has 14 residues. Per germline, CDR1 SQVTM and CDR2 ANQGSEA. The V and J ends lost 6 bases and 3 bases respectively, with 17 bases between them. CDR3 DNA sequence: TGCAGCGTCCCGAGGTGGGGTAGCGACACTGAAGCTTTCTTT. This translates into CSVPRWGSDTEAFF.

V is TRBV4-3 and J is TRBJ2-7, with a tentative D call TRBD1 (6 bases). Between the trimmed V and J ends, which lost 0 bases and 0 bases, there was a span of 12 bases. The CDR3 spans 16 residues. Germline V gives CDR1 LGHNA, CDR2 YSLEER. The CDR3 region has the DNA TGCGCCAGCAGCCAAGATTGGGGGCAAATCTCCTACGAGCAGTACTTC. This codes for CASSQDWGQISYEQYF.

This clone was picked up one time. The chain couples TRBV10-3 to TRBJ1-1, with D perhaps TRBD1 (6 bases). The germline V gene encodes CDR1 ENHRY and CDR2 SYGVKD. This CDR3 has 15 residues. The V gene lost 0 bases and the J gene lost 5 bases, with 13 bases spanning the gap. The CDR3 spells CAISESNRVTTEAFF. CDR3 in DNA: TGTGCCATCAGTGAGTCGAACAGGGTGACGACTGAAGCTTTCTTT.

The V and J genes are TRBV30 and TRBJ1-5; D is uncertain. The germline gives CDR1 GTSNPN, CDR2 SVGIG (reference sequence). V lost 3 bases to trimming and J lost 12 bases, with 27 bases between them. The CDR3 has 16 residues. CDR3 sequence reads: CAWSLPGGSGSLGQHF. The CDR3 bases are TGTGCCTGGAGCCTGCCCGGTGGGTCTGGTTCCCTGGGCCAGCATTTT.

This clone was observed once. Here the CDR3 reads CASSLVSTMNTEAFF. In DNA form, the CDR3 reads TGTGCCAGCAGCTTGGTCTCGACCATGAACACTGAAGCTTTCTTT. The J gene is TRBJ1-1, the V gene TRBV5-4; D uncertain. Germline assignment: CDR1 SGHNT and CDR2 YYREEE (reference sequence). The V and J ends lost 0 bases and 0 bases respectively, with 9 bases between them. The CDR3 loop spans 15 amino acids.

This chain joins TRBV20-1 and TRBJ1-2; possibly TRBD1 for D (5 bases). This CDR3 region has 14 residues. Trimming took off 3 bases at V and 3 bases at J, with 14 bases between the two ends. Germline assignment: CDR1 DFQATT and CDR2 SNEGSKA (reference sequence). CDR3 bases: TGCAGTGCTAGTGAGGGGCAGAATCACTATGGCTACACCTTC. This encodes CSASEGQNHYGYTF.

The rearrangement uses TRBV4-2 and TRBJ1-1; perhaps TRBD1 as D (5 bases). Germline lookup yields CDR1 LGHNA and CDR2 YNFKEQ. V was pared by 3 bases and J by 0 bases, with 11 bases between. CDR3 length: 15 amino acids. CDR3 sequence: CASSQDDRMNTEAFF. The DNA for the CDR3 is TGTGCCAGCAGCCAGGACGACAGAATGAACACTGAAGCTTTCTTT.

The chain combines TRBV27 with TRBJ2-5, with D perhaps TRBD1 or TRBD2 (5 bases each). V shed 3 bases and J shed 2 bases, with 10 bases lying between them. CDR1 and CDR2 (germline): MNHEY, SMNVEV (reference sequence). This CDR3 spans 14 amino acids. The CDR3 bases are TGTGCCAGCAGTTTCGTGGGACGGCAAGAGACCCAGTACTTC. This codes for CASSFVGRQETQYF.

With regard to this clone: Germline and junction disagree at one end, which may indicate a read error. The CDR3 nucleotides are TGTGCCAGCTGCCTCCACAGGGCTAATACGCAATTT. Its protein product is CASCLHRANTQF. The chain employs TRBV6-6 and TRBJ1-1, with D tentatively TRBD1 (6 bases). This CDR3 region has 12 residues. The V gene's germline CDR1 is MNHNY and CDR2 SVGAGI (reference sequence).

This chain connects TRBV6-5 to TRBJ2-5; D tentatively fits TRBD1 or TRBD2 (6 bases each). The CDR3 loop spans 14 amino acids. Trimming took 8 bases from V and 4 from J, leaving 17 bases between them. The germline V gene has CDR1 MNHEY and CDR2 SVGAGI. CDR3 loop: CASSTPGARETQYF. The CDR3 nucleotides read TGTGCCAGCTCTACACCGGGGGCGAGAGAGACCCAGTACTTC.

The rearrangement uses TRBV11-2 and TRBJ1-6, with D unclear. CDR1 and CDR2 from the germline V gene are SGHAT and FQNNGV. The CDR3 is made up of 12 amino acids. The germline V and J ends were trimmed by 2 bases and 10 bases, with 6 bases remaining between them. The CDR3 spells CASSLPPSPLHF. The CDR3 nucleotides read TGTGCCAGCAGCTTACCACCATCACCCCTCCACTTT.

This sequence joins TRBV7-9 and TRBJ2-5; unclear D gene. V lost 3 bases to trimming and J lost 1 base, with 9 bases between them. The CDR3 sequence is 14 residues long. Germline CDR1 and CDR2: SEHNR and FQNEAQ (reference sequence). This CDR3 reads CASSFNQIQETQYF. The CDR3 DNA reads as TGTGCCAGCAGCTTTAACCAGATCCAAGAGACCCAGTACTTC.

The chain links TRBV5-1 to TRBJ2-3, with 7 positions matching TRBD2. Germline CDR1 reads SGHRS; CDR2 reads YFSETQ. The CDR3 consists of 14 residues. The junction had 5 bases not matched to a gene; V was cut back by 2 bases and J by 5 bases. The CDR3 nucleotides are TGCGCCAGCAGCTTTTCGGGGGGACGAGATACGCAGTATTTT. It specifies CASSFSGGRDTQYF.

The chain links TRBV11-2 to TRBJ2-7; 7 positions match TRBD1. Germline CDR1 SGHAT, CDR2 FQNNGV. Unmatched junction bases numbered 6, after V lost 2 bases and J lost 2 bases. This CDR3 comprises 15 residues. CDR3 amino acids: CASSLMGTETYEQYF. For the CDR3, the DNA is TGTGCCAGCAGCTTAATGGGGACAGAGACCTACGAGCAGTACTTC.